The 15 T cell receptor beta chains listed next were all sequenced from one sample in a study of esophageal squamous cell carcinoma under preoperative chemotherapy. TCRdb reprocessed the PCR reads with MiXCR, giving one entry per CDR3 protein. The table includes about 30,000 distinct CDR3 sequences, approximately 50% detected once. Time point specified: before preoperative PTX-NDP chemotherapy. This specimen was acquired from a patient given preoperative chemotherapy. Receptor source: a human donor with esophageal squamous cell carcinoma. The donor label of this sample is uncertain.

On this clonotype: A much larger clone lies one base from this, so it may be a read error. The chain carries TRBV7-8 and TRBJ2-3; tentative D call: TRBD2 (5 bases). In germline, CDR1 is SGHVS, CDR2 FQNEAQ. CDR3 size: 13 residues. The chain's CDR3 is CASSSLDRDEQCF. The CDR3 DNA reads TGTGCCAGCAGCTCCCTTGACCGGGATGAGCAGTGCTTC.

This clonotype was seen many times. Given a much more abundant clone one base away, this may be a read error. This chain uses TRBV7-2 with TRBJ2-1; 7 bases line up with TRBD1. The J call may be faulty, since TRBJ2-7 better matches the DNA end. CDR1 and CDR2 (germline): SGHTA, FQGNSA. This CDR3 is built from 14 residues. The CDR3 spells CASSPGTAYNEQYF. The CDR3 DNA reads TGTGCCAGCAGCCCCGGGACAGCCTACAATGAGCAGTACTTC.

This clonotype was seen at least ten times. The chain couples TRBV28 to TRBJ2-4, with 7 bases fitting TRBD1. Germline V CDR1 and CDR2: MDHEN, SYDVKM. There are 17 residues in the CDR3. With 7 bases clipped from V and 0 bases from J, the junction kept 12 bases outside the gene matches. The CDR3 reads CASTVTGYDLAKNIQYF. The CDR3 nucleotides are TGTGCCAGCACAGTGACAGGGTATGACCTAGCCAAAAACATTCAGTACTTC.

To note about this clonotype: The germline gene is not matched at one end of the junction; a read error may be the cause. The chain joins TRBV7-6 to TRBJ2-5; either TRBD1 or TRBD2 may supply D (6 bases each). Germline CDR1 and CDR2: SGHVS and FNYEAQ. This CDR3 is built from 15 residues. The CDR3 bases are TGTGCCAGCAGCTTCGGGGGCGGCGACCAAGACACCCAGTACTTC. Its protein product is CASSFGGGDQDTQYF.

In its sample, this clonotype was seen a few times. The V gene is TRBV6-1, the J gene TRBJ2-1; 9 bases align to TRBD2. The V gene's germline CDR1 is MNHNS and CDR2 SASEGT. The CDR3 runs to 16 residues. V gave up 5 bases and J gave up 6 bases; unmatched junction bases: 11. In DNA form, the CDR3 reads TGTGCCAGCAGTCCCCGGGTAGCGGGGGCTTTCAATGAGCAGTTCTTC. It encodes CASSPRVAGAFNEQFF.

V gene TRBV9 combines with J gene TRBJ2-1, with 9 bases identical to TRBD2. The V gene end was trimmed by 0 bases and the J gene end by 7 bases; junction bases not matched to a gene: 8. The CDR3 consists of 16 residues. CDR1 and CDR2 (germline): SGDLS, YYNGEE. The CDR3 nucleotides read TGTGCCAGCAGCGTAGCTACAGCGGGAGGAGTTAATGAGCAGTTCTTC. Protein: CASSVATAGGVNEQFF.

This clonotype was observed once. This is likely a read error, given that the CDR3 carries no conserved phenylalanine or tryptophan at its end. This sequence joins TRBV7-6 and TRBJ2-5; D not resolved. The CDR3 contains 14 residues. The germline CDR1 and CDR2 sequences are SGHVS and FNYEAQ. The V end lost 1 base, the J end lost 9 bases, and 15 bases lay between the germline ends. In nucleotides, the CDR3 is TGTGCCAGCAGCTTAGACGGGCAGCAAGCGTCCCAGTACTTG. It is translated as CASSLDGQQASQYL.

This clonotype was seen many times. V usage is TRBV4-1 and J usage is TRBJ2-1; 8 positions match TRBD2. The tail of the sequence fits TRBJ2-5 better, so the J call may be wrong. The CDR3 is 15 amino acids. Germline values: CDR1 MGHRA, CDR2 YSYEKL. CDR3 loop: CASSQGGTRKETQYF. CDR3 in DNA: TGCGCCAGCAGCCAGGGAGGGACTAGAAAAGAGACCCAGTACTTC.

This clonotype was seen only a few times. V usage is TRBV6-1 and J usage is TRBJ2-5; either TRBD1 or TRBD2 may fit D (6 bases each). There are 15 residues in the CDR3. Trimming removed 7 bases at V and 4 bases at J, with 19 bases between. Germline V gene data show CDR1 as MNHNS and CDR2 as SASEGT. This CDR3 reads CASNRGDTVTETQYF. Here the CDR3 DNA reads TGTGCCAGCAATCGCGGGGACACCGTGACAGAGACCCAGTACTTC.

In DNA, the CDR3 is TGTGCCAGCAGTTTTTCGGTGGGAGACTCTGGGGCCAACGTCCTGACTTTC. Amino acid sequence: CASSFSVGDSGANVLTF. The rearrangement links TRBV12-3 or TRBV12-4 to TRBJ2-6; D possibly corresponds to TRBD2 (5 bases). Trimming shortened V by 3 bases and J by 0 bases, and 12 bases separated the two germline ends. The CDR3 spans 17 residues.

This clonotype was detected many times. The chain is built from TRBV7-6 and TRBJ2-5, with TRBD2 identical over 7 bases. Germline V gene data show CDR1 as SGHVS and CDR2 as FNYEAQ. V trimming: 5 bases; J trimming: 2 bases; junction bases outside the gene matches: 11. The CDR3 extends over 16 amino acids. DNA of the CDR3: TGTGCCAGCAGCCGGGGGGTGCGGGGTGAGCAAGAGACCCAGTACTTC. This sequence encodes CASSRGVRGEQETQYF.

A note on this clonotype: At one end, the junction sequence differs from germline, possibly due to a read error. This sequence joins TRBV6-1 and TRBJ2-2; 8 positions agree with TRBD1. The CDR3 runs to 15 residues. The germline CDR1 and CDR2 sequences are MNHNS and SASEGT. DNA for the CDR3: TGTGCCAGCAGACCCCGGACAGGGAACACCGAGACGCTGTATTTT. Amino acid sequence: CASRPRTGNTETLYF.

The chain combines TRBV12-3 or TRBV12-4 with TRBJ2-1; D uncertain. The CDR3 is made up of 15 amino acids. V shed 4 bases and J shed 0 bases, with 10 bases lying between them. This CDR3 is CASSYDSSSYNEQFF. The CDR3 nucleotides are TGTGCCAGCAGTTACGACTCGAGCTCCTACAATGAGCAGTTCTTC.

This clonotype showed up many times. The chain joins TRBV27 to TRBJ2-7; perhaps TRBD1 as D (6 bases). CDR1 MNHEY and CDR2 SMNVEV come from the germline V gene (reference sequence). Trimming stripped 2 bases from V and 2 bases from J, with 13 bases between. This CDR3 is built from 15 residues. The CDR3 loop is CASSLEGTRPYEQYF. The CDR3 bases are TGTGCCAGCAGTTTAGAGGGGACACGTCCCTACGAGCAGTACTTC.

Here the CDR3 DNA reads TGCGCCAGCAGTCCGGGACAGGGGCAGCGCGAGCAGTACTTC. Translation gives CASSPGQGQREQYF. The V call is TRBV10-1, the J call TRBJ2-7, with 10 bases fitting TRBD1. The CDR3 is 14 residues long. Germline V gene data show CDR1 as WNHNN and CDR2 as SYGVQD (reference sequence). After removal of 5 bases from V and 6 bases from J, the junction contained 7 bases not matched to a gene.